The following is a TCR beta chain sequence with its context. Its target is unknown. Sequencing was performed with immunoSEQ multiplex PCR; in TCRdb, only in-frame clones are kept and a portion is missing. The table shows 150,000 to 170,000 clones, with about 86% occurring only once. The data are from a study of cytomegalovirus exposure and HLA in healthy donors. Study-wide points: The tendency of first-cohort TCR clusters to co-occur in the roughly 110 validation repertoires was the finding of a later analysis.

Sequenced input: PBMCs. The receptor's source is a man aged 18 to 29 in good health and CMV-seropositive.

CDR3 in DNA: TGTGCCAGCAGTTACAGGGGAACCGGGGAGCTGTTTTTT. It is translated as CASSYRGTGELFF. The chain links TRBV6-6 to TRBJ2-2; maybe TRBD1 (5 bases). The CDR3 extends over 13 amino acids. Trimming removed 2 bases at V and 5 bases at J, with 6 bases between. The germline CDR1 and CDR2 sequences are MNHNY and SVGAGI (reference sequence).